This T cell receptor (beta chain) was retrieved from a study of blood T cell repertoires in COVID-19 (TCRdb year 2020). A note on the overall study: Samples covering the acute and convalescent phases of COVID-19 were provided by collaborators in the United States, Italy and Spain. The material from the prospective study consisted of cDNA or gDNA derived from T cells, B-cell-depleted T cells, or PBMCs. The dataset comprised deeply sampled blood TCRbeta repertoires from subjects exposed to, actively infected with, or recovered from COVID-19. A freely available public database, intended as a resource for researchers studying the immune response to SARS-CoV-2, is where the repertoires were released. The samples were drawn from the first 160 participants of the ongoing ImmuneRACE study and from 950 to 1,500 subjects provided by 6 global collaborators. Nearly every sample came with metadata listing a de-identified subject ID, COVID-19 status, age in years and sex. HLA class I and class II types, where available, came from metadata supplied by the sample provider rather than from assay-based typing.

This clone was seen a single time. There is no known antigen for this receptor. No much larger clone is present one base from it, and per-base qualities are unavailable. The CDR3 numbers 16 residues from cysteine through phenylalanine. Solely the CDR3 DNA is kept, with 48 bases framed from the first base. For CDR1 and CDR2, the germline V gene (reference sequence) lists SEHNR and FQNEAQ. Compared with germline, V lacks 4 bases and J lacks 8 bases; bases without a gene match: 8. Broader findings and caveats from the paper: Clinical and demographic metadata were provided uncurated, with the amount varying by source and participant.

TCRbeta CDR3 regions were amplified from genomic DNA using the immunoSEQ Assay, a bias-controlled multiplex PCR. In the original analysis: Nucleated cell counts per sample were estimated from amplification of reference gene primers within the assay. To quantify the absolute abundance of each unique TCRbeta CDR3 rearrangement, sequence reads were collapsed and filtered. For each sample, productive Simpson clonality was calculated by taking the square root of Simpson's diversity index across productive rearrangements. TCRdb holds this immuneACCESS table with in-frame rearrangements only. Some clones are missing; in checked studies, unresolved V genes explain under half, and the rest has no known cause. That table supplies the V and J calls and clone size; D and trimming were determined from the DNA. A total of some 90,000 clones appear in this sample, more than 65% of them only once. The ten most abundant clones make up about 4.1% of the sample.

Each collaborating institution followed its own protocols to collect whole blood in K2EDTA tubes. For TCRbeta analysis, collaborators shipped samples in one of three forms: frozen whole blood, isolated PBMCs, or DNA extracted from either of those sample types. The specimen sequenced was peripheral blood. The V and J genes are TRBV7-9 and TRBJ2-1; TRBD2 lines up with 13 middle nucleotides. The TCR sequence derives from a man in his 60s with acute or convalescent COVID-19. The sequenced DNA is TGTGCCAGCAGCTCCGGACGACTAGCGGGAGGTGATGAGCAGTTCTTC. It translates to CASSSGRLAGGDEQFF.